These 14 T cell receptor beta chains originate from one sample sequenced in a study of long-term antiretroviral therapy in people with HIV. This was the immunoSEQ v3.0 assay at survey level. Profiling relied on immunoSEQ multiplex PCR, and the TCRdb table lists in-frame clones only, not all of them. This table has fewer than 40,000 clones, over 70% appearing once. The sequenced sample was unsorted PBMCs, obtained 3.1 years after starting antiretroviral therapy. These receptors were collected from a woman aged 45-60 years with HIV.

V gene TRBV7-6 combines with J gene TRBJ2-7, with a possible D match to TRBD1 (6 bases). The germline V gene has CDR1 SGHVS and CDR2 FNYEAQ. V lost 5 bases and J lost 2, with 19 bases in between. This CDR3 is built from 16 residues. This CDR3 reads CASSLHPRTVPYEQYF. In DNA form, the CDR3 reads TGTGCCAGCAGCCTACACCCACGGACAGTCCCCTACGAGCAGTACTTC.

The CDR3 DNA sequence: TGTGCCAGCAGTTTTATGGGCAGGGCTTTCTTT. Amino acid sequence: CASSFMGRAFF. The V call is TRBV27, the J call TRBJ1-1, with D uncertain. The CDR3 totals 11 residues. V lost 3 bases and J lost 11, with 10 bases in between. CDR1 is MNHEY, CDR2 SMNVEV, per germline (reference sequence).

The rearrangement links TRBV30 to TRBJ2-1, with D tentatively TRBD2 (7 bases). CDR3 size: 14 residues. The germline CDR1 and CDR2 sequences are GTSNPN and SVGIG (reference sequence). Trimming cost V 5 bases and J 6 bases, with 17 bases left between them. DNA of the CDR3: TGTGCCTGGCGCCGAGGGGGGGGGCTCAATGAGCAGTTCTTC. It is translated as CAWRRGGGLNEQFF.

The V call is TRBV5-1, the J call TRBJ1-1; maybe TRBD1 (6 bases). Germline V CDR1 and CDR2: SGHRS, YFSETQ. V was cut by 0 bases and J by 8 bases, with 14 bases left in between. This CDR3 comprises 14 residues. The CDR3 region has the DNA TGCGCCAGCAGCTTGGGGAGTGGTAGGGGGGAAGCTTTCTTT. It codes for CASSLGSGRGEAFF.

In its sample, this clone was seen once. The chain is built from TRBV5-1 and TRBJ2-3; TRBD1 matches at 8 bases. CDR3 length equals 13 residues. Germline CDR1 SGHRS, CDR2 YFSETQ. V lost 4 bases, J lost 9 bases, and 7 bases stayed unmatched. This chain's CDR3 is CASSGGQVGTQYF. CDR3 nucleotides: TGCGCCAGCAGCGGGGGACAGGTTGGCACGCAGTATTTT.

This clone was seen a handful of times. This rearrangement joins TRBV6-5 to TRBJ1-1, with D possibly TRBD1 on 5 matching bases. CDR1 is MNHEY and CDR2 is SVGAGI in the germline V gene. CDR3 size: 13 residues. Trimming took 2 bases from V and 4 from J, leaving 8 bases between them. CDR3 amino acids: CASSYQGGTEAFF. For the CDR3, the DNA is TGTGCCAGCAGTTACCAGGGAGGCACTGAAGCTTTCTTT.

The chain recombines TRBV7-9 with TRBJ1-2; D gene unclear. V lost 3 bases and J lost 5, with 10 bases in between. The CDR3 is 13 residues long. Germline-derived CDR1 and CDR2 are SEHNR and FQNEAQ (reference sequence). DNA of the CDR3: TGTGCCAGCAGCTTTTCGATACCTTATGGCTACACCTTC. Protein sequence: CASSFSIPYGYTF.

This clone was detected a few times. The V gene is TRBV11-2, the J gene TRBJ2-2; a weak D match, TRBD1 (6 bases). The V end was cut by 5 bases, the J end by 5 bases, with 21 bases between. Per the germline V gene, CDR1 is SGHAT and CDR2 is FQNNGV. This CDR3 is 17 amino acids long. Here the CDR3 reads CASSPYLQGSGTGELFF. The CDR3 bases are TGTGCCAGCAGCCCATACCTACAGGGTTCCGGGACCGGGGAGCTGTTTTTT.

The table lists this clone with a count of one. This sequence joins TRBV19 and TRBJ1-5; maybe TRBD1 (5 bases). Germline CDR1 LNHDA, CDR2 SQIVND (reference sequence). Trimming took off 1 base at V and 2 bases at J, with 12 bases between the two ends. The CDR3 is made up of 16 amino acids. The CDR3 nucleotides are TGTGCCAGTAGTATAGTCCATACGGGGGGCAATCAGCCCCAGCATTTT. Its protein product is CASSIVHTGGNQPQHF.

The CDR3 spells CASSAGGNQPQHF. DNA of the CDR3: TGTGCCAGCAGTGCAGGGGGCAATCAGCCCCAGCATTTT. The chain employs TRBV27 and TRBJ1-5; D is perhaps TRBD1 (6 bases). Germline V gene lookup returns CDR1 MNHEY and CDR2 SMNVEV (reference sequence). V lost 5 bases to trimming and J lost 2 bases, with 7 bases between them. The CDR3 runs 13 residues.

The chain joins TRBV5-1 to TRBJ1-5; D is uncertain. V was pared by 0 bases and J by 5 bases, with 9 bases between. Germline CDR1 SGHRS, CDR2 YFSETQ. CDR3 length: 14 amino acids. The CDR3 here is CASSLDPGYQPQHF. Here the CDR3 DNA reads TGCGCCAGCAGCTTGGATCCGGGGTATCAGCCCCAGCATTTT.

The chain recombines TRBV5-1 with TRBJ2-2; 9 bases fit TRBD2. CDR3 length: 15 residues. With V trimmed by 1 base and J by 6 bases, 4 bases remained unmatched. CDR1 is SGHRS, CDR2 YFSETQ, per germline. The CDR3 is CASSLSGGTSGELFF. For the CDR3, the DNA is TGCGCCAGCAGCTTGAGCGGGGGGACCTCCGGGGAGCTGTTTTTT.

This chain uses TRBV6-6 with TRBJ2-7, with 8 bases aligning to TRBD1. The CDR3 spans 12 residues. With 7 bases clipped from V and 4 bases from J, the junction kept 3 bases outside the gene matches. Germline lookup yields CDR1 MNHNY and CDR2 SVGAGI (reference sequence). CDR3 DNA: TGTGCCAGCAAGACAGGGGTGTACGAGCAGTACTTC. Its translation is CASKTGVYEQYF.

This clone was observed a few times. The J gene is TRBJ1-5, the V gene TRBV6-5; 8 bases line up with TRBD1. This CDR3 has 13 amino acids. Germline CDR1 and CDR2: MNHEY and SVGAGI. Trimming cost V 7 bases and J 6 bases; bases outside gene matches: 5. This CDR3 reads CASTTGGGQPQHF. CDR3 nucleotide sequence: TGTGCCAGCACCACAGGGGGAGGTCAGCCCCAGCATTTT.